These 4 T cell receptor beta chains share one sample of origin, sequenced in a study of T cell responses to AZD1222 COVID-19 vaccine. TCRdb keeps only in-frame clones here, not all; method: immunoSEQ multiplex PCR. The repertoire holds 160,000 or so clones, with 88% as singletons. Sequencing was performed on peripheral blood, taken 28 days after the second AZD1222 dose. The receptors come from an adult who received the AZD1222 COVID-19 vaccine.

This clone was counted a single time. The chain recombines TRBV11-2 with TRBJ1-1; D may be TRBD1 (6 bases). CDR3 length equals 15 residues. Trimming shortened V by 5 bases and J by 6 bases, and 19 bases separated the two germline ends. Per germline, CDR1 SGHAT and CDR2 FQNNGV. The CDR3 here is CASSANTGIGAEAFF. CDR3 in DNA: TGTGCCAGCAGCGCCAACACAGGGATTGGGGCTGAAGCTTTCTTT. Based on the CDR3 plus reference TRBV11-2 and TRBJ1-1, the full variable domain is EAGVAQSPRYKIIEKRQSVAFWCNPISGHATLYWYQQILGQGPKLLIQFQNNGVVDDSQLPKDRFSAERLKGVDSTLKIQPAKLEDSAVYLCASSANTGIGAEAFFGQGTRLTVV.

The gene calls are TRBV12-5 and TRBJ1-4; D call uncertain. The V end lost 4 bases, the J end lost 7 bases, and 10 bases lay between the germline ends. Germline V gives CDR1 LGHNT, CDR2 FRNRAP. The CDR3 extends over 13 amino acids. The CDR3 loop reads CASGWVESEKLFF. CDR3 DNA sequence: TGTGCTAGTGGTTGGGTCGAGAGTGAAAAACTGTTTTTT. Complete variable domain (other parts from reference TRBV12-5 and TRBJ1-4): DARVTQTPRHKVTEMGQEVTMRCQPILGHNTVFWYRQTMMQGLELLAYFRNRAPLDDSGMPKDRFSAEMPDATLATLKIQPSEPRDSAVYFCASGWVESEKLFFGSGTQLSVL.

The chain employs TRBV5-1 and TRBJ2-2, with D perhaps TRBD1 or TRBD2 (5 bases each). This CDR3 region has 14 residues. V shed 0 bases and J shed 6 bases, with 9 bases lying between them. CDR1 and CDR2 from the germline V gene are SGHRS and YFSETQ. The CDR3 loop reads CASSLAQGAGELFF. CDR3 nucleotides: TGCGCCAGCAGCTTGGCCCAGGGAGCCGGGGAGCTGTTTTTT.

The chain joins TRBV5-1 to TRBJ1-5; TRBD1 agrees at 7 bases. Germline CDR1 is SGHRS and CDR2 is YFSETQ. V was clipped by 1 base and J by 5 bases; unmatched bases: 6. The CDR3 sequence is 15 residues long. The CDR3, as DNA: TGCGCCAGCAGCTTGTACACAGGGGTAGATCAGCCCCAGCATTTT. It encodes CASSLYTGVDQPQHF.